These 30 T cell receptor beta chains originate from one sample sequenced in a study of CXCR3-negative and CXCR3-positive naive CD8 T cells. 5' RACE with UMI labels generated the TRB cDNA libraries. TCRdb re-called the 5' RACE reads and gives one entry per CDR3 protein, without DNA. The sample includes over 100,000 distinct CDR3 sequences. The specimen was naive CXCR3- CD8+ T cells from blood. The sample's subset: CD45RO-CCR7+CD27+CD95- naive CD8+ T cells lacking CXCR3 (TNR3-). These receptor sequences come from a human donor in good health. Some clones in this sample may be carry-over from other donors' samples.

The chain employs TRBV4-1 and TRBJ2-1; TCRdb reports TRBD2, a call that lacks DNA to check it against. Germline V gene sequence: CDR1 MGHRA, CDR2 YSYEKL. There are 16 residues in the CDR3. CDR3 loop: CASSLSSSGGDNEQFF.

This sequence joins TRBV6-5 and TRBJ2-2; TCRdb's D call of TRBD1 is untestable without DNA. There are 14 residues in the CDR3. Germline V gene sequence: CDR1 MNHEY, CDR2 SVGAGI. CDR3 amino acids: CASSSRGNTGELFF.

V and J are TRBV5-1 and TRBJ1-1; TCRdb designates TRBD1, a call that cannot be tested without DNA. There are 16 residues in the CDR3. The germline gives CDR1 SGHRS, CDR2 YFSETQ. CDR3 sequence: CASSFSADSVNTEAFF.

The gene calls are TRBV29-1 and TRBJ2-1. This CDR3 has 13 residues. Per the germline V gene, CDR1 is SQVTM and CDR2 is ANQGSEA. CDR3 amino acids: CSVEEGLYNEQFF.

The V call is TRBV29-1, the J call TRBJ2-1; TCRdb designates TRBD2, a call that cannot be tested without DNA. The CDR3 length is 16 residues. Germline lookup yields CDR1 SQVTM and CDR2 ANQGSEA. This CDR3 is CSVDWFDTSGDNEQFF.

V gene TRBV7-9 combines with J gene TRBJ2-3; checking the TCRdb D call of TRBD2 is not possible without DNA. This CDR3 comprises 13 residues. From germline, CDR1 is SEHNR and CDR2 FQNEAQ (reference sequence). This chain's CDR3 is CASSPPVVDTQYF.

This chain uses TRBV7-9 with TRBJ1-2; without DNA, the TCRdb call of TRBD1 cannot be checked. This CDR3 is 18 amino acids long. Per germline, CDR1 SEHNR and CDR2 FQNEAQ (reference sequence). The CDR3 loop is CASSSSRGLLPNNYGYTF.

The V call is TRBV7-2, the J call TRBJ2-1; the D gene TCRdb calls, TRBD2, cannot be checked with no DNA. Germline loops: CDR1 SGHTA, CDR2 FQGNSA. The CDR3 extends over 14 amino acids. CDR3 sequence: CASKSGGSYNEQFF.

This chain links TRBV7-2 with TRBJ1-2; TCRdb reports TRBD1, a call that lacks DNA to check it against. The germline gives CDR1 SGHTA, CDR2 FQGNSA. This CDR3 has 14 residues. CDR3 sequence: CASIDGGADYGYTF.

The chain carries TRBV29-1 and TRBJ2-7; TCRdb picks TRBD2, but there is no DNA to check that call. Germline V gene lookup returns CDR1 SQVTM and CDR2 ANQGSEA. The CDR3 is 13 residues long. CDR3 loop: CSVSGLRIDEQYF.

The CDR3 region is CSATSPGLTMNTEAFF. This chain connects TRBV20-1 to TRBJ1-1. Germline CDR1 and CDR2: DFQATT and SNEGSKA (reference sequence). This CDR3 contains 16 residues.

This chain's CDR3 is CSARQGKYYEQYF. The rearrangement joins TRBV20-1 to TRBJ2-7. CDR3 length equals 13 residues. In germline, CDR1 is DFQATT, CDR2 SNEGSKA (reference sequence).

The rearrangement joins TRBV10-2 to TRBJ2-1. Germline V gives CDR1 WSHSY, CDR2 SAAADI. The length of the CDR3 is 12 residues. CDR3 sequence: CASSEGSNEQFF.

The rearrangement uses TRBV7-8 and TRBJ2-7. Looked up from germline, CDR1 is SGHVS and CDR2 is FQNEAQ. This CDR3 is 15 amino acids long. Here the CDR3 reads CASSLDGRLNYEQYF.

The CDR3 is CASSYYRGTRELFF. The V and J genes are TRBV6-5 and TRBJ2-2; lacking DNA, the TRBD1 call made by TCRdb goes unchecked. The CDR3 extends over 14 amino acids. Germline V gives CDR1 MNHEY, CDR2 SVGAGI.

J is TRBJ2-5 and V is TRBV28; the TCRdb call, TRBD2, lacks DNA for checking. CDR3 size: 14 residues. Germline CDR1 reads MDHEN; CDR2 reads SYDVKM. The CDR3 protein is CASSLLVGPWTQYF.

V usage is TRBV5-1 and J usage is TRBJ2-5; TCRdb proposes TRBD2, but this gene call is untestable without DNA. CDR3 length: 14 residues. Germline CDR1 and CDR2: SGHRS and YFSETQ. The CDR3 sequence: CASSPRWRGETQYF.

This chain uses TRBV27 with TRBJ2-3. The germline gives CDR1 MNHEY, CDR2 SMNVEV (reference sequence). The CDR3 covers 14 residues. This CDR3 is CASSYGLGTDTQYF.

This chain uses TRBV12-3 or TRBV12-4 with TRBJ2-7; TCRdb returns TRBD1, unconfirmable since there is no DNA. There are 16 residues in the CDR3. This chain's CDR3 is CASSLAVDPGSGEQYF.

The gene calls are TRBV5-1 and TRBJ1-6; TCRdb selects TRBD1, and the lack of DNA leaves this call unchecked. Germline V gene data show CDR1 as SGHRS and CDR2 as YFSETQ. The CDR3 runs 14 residues. CDR3 sequence reads: CASSFGQGNSPLHF. The whole variable domain, filled in from reference TRBV5-1 and TRBJ1-6, reads KAGVTQTPRYLIKTRGQQVTLSCSPISGHRSVSWYQQTPGQGLQFLFEYFSETQRNKGNFPGRFSGRQFSNSRSEMNVSTLELGDSALYLCASSFGQGNSPLHFGNGTRLTVT.

This chain connects TRBV20-1 to TRBJ2-1; TCRdb indicates TRBD1, and absent DNA this call remains unverified. CDR1 is DFQATT, CDR2 SNEGSKA, per germline (reference sequence). This CDR3 comprises 14 residues. CDR3 protein: CSADQGAGYNEQFF.

The chain has TRBV6-1 and TRBJ2-1. Germline V CDR1 and CDR2: MNHNS, SASEGT. The CDR3 sequence is 15 residues long. This CDR3 is CASRLGSNSYNEQFF.

The rearrangement uses TRBV13 and TRBJ2-7; TCRdb gives TRBD1 as the D gene, but with no DNA this cannot be confirmed. There are 13 residues in the CDR3. Germline CDR1 and CDR2: PRHDT and FYEKMQ (reference sequence). CDR3 protein: CASSLGRGGEQYF.

The chain combines TRBV5-5 with TRBJ2-2; absent DNA, TCRdb's TRBD1 call cannot be checked. From germline, CDR1 is SGHKS and CDR2 YYEKEE (reference sequence). CDR3 length: 15 residues. CDR3: CASSLISGSGGELFF.

The chain recombines TRBV13 with TRBJ2-5; as DNA is missing, the TRBD1 call by TCRdb cannot be tested. Germline CDR1 and CDR2: PRHDT and FYEKMQ (reference sequence). This CDR3 contains 14 residues. CDR3 region: CASSTRVKQETQYF.

The chain has TRBV10-3 and TRBJ2-7; TCRdb indicates TRBD1, and absent DNA this call remains unverified. Germline CDR1 ENHRY, CDR2 SYGVKD. The length of the CDR3 is 12 residues. The CDR3 loop reads CATRTGNYEQYF.

The rearrangement joins TRBV23-1 to TRBJ1-3; the TCRdb D gene call, TRBD1, has no DNA to confirm it. TRBV23-1 is assigned to the ORF class and has an uncertain function. The length of the CDR3 is 12 residues. The CDR3: CASSTGACTTYF.

The V call is TRBV6-2 or TRBV6-3, the J call TRBJ1-5; there is no DNA to check the TCRdb D call of TRBD1. This CDR3 comprises 17 residues. Germline CDR1 reads MNHEY; CDR2 reads SVGEGT. This CDR3 reads CASRLGRGWDSNQPQHF.

V gene TRBV28 combines with J gene TRBJ2-3; TCRdb gives TRBD2 as the D gene, but with no DNA this cannot be confirmed. The CDR3 has 14 residues. CDR1 and CDR2 from the germline V gene are MDHEN and SYDVKM. CDR3: CASSGTRPSDTQYF.

The J gene is TRBJ1-1, the V gene TRBV20-1. This CDR3 contains 13 residues. Germline V CDR1 and CDR2: DFQATT, SNEGSKA (reference sequence). This chain's CDR3 is CSARGGQNTEAFF.